This record concerns one T cell receptor beta chain sequence. These data are taken from a study of blood T cell repertoires in COVID-19. Within 2 weeks before study entry, exposed participants met a COVID-19 case. As processed by the authors: Amplified reference gene primers provided the basis for estimating nucleated cell counts. Libraries were prepared by immunoSEQ multiplex PCR; TCRdb keeps only in-frame clonotypes and omits some of them. V, J and clone size reflect that table, while D and trimming were determined from the DNA. Counted here are fewer than 250,000 clones, around four fifths occurring once; the ten biggest clones make up 3% to 4%. The CDR3 covers 15 residues. V gave up 0 bases and J gave up 8 bases, with 14 bases separating them. Germline-derived CDR1 and CDR2 are LGHNA and YNFKEQ.

The specimen was PBMCs or T cells enriched from blood (not recorded which). The chain employs TRBV4-2 and TRBJ1-3; D is possibly TRBD1 (5 bases). This TCR was recovered from a woman aged 40 to 50 who had been exposed to COVID-19. CDR3 residues: CASSQESGGLDTIYF. The CDR3 region has the DNA TGTGCCAGCAGCCAAGAATCGGGGGGGTTGGACACCATATATTTT.